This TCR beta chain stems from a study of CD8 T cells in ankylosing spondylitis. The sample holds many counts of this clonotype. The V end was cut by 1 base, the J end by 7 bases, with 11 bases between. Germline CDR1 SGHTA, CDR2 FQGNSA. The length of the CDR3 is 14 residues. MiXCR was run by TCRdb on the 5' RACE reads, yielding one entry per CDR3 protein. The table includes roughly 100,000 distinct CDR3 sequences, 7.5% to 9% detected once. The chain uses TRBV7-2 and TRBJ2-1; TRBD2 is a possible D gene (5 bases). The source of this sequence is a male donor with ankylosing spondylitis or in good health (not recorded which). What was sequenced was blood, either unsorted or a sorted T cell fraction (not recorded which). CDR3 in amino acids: CASSLGRRGNEQFF. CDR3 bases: TGTGCCAGCAGCTTAGGGCGGAGAGGGAATGAGCAGTTCTTC.